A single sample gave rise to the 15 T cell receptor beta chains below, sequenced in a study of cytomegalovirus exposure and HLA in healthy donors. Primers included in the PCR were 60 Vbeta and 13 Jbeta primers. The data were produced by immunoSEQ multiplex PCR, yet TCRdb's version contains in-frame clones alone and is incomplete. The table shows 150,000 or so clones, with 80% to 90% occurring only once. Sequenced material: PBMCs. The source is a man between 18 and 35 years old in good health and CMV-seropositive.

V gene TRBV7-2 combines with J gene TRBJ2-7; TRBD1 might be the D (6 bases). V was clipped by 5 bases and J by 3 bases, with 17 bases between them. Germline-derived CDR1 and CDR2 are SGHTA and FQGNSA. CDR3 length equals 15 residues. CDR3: CASSLSPGQNYEQYF. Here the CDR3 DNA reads TGTGCCAGCAGCCTATCTCCGGGACAAAACTACGAGCAGTACTTC.

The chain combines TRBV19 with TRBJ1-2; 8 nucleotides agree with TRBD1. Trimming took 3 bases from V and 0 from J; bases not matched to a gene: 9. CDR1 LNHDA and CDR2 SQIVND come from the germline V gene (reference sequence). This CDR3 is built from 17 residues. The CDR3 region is CASSMIYRTGTNYGYTF. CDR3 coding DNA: TGTGCCAGTAGTATGATATATCGGACAGGGACTAACTATGGCTACACCTTC.

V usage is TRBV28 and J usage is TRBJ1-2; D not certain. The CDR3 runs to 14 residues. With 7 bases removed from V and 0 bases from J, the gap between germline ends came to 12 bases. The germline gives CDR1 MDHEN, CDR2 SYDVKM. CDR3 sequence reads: CASTPPGTNYGYTF. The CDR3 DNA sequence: TGTGCCAGCACCCCCCCCGGTACTAACTATGGCTACACCTTC.

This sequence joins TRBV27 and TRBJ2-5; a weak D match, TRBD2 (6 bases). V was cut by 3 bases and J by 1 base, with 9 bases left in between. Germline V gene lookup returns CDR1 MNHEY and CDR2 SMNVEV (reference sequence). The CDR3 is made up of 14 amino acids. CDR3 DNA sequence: TGTGCCAGCAGTTTCAGGGACTCCCAAGAGACCCAGTACTTC. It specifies CASSFRDSQETQYF.

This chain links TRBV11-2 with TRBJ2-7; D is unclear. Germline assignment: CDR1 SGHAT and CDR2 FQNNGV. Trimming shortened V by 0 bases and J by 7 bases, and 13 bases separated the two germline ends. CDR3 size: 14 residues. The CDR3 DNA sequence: TGTGCCAGCAGCTTAGACCCTCAGATGTGGGAGCAGTACTTC. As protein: CASSLDPQMWEQYF.

The DNA of the CDR3 is TGTGCCAGCCTAGAAGTCGAAGCTTTCTTT. The encoded protein is CASLEVEAFF. The V call is TRBV6-1, the J call TRBJ1-1; D is undetermined. V was pared by 8 bases and J by 8 bases, with 9 bases between. This CDR3 is 10 amino acids long. CDR1 is MNHNS and CDR2 is SASEGT in the germline V gene.

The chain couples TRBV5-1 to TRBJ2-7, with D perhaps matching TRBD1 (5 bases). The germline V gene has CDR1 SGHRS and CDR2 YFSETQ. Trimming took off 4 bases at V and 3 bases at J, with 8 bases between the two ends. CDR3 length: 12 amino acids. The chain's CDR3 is CASSQGRYEQYF. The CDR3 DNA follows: TGCGCCAGCAGCCAGGGCCGCTACGAGCAGTACTTC.

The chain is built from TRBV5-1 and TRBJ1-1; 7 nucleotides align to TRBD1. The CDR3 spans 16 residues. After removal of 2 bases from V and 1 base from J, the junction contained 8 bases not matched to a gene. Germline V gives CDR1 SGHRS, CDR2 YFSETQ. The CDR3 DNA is TGCGCCAGCAGCTTAACAGGGGCCGCAGGGAACACTGAAGCTTTCTTT. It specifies CASSLTGAAGNTEAFF.

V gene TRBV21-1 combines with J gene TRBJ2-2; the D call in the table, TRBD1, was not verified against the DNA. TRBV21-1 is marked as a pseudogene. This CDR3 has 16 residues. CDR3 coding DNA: TGTGCCAGCAGCACGACAGGGGGCGCGAACACCGGGGAGCTGTTTTTT. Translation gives CASSTTGGANTGELFF.

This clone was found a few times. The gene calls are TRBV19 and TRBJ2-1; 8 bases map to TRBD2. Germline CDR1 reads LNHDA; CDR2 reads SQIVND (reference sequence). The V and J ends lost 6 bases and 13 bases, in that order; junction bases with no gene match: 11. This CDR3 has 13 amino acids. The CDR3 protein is CASSLGGGTSQFF. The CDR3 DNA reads TGTGCCAGTAGCCTCGGGGGGGGAACGAGTCAGTTCTTC.

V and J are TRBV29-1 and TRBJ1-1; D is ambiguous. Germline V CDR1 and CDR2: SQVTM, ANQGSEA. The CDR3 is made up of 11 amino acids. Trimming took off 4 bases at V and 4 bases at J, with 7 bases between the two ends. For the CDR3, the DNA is TGCAGCGTTGCATCACTCACTGAAGCTTTCTTT. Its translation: CSVASLTEAFF. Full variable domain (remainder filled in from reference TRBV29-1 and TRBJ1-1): SAVISQKPSRDICQRGTSLTIQCQVDSQVTMMFWYRQQPGQSLTLIATANQGSEATYESGFVIDKFPISRPNLTFSTLTVSNMSPEDSSIYLCSVASLTEAFFGQGTRLTVV.

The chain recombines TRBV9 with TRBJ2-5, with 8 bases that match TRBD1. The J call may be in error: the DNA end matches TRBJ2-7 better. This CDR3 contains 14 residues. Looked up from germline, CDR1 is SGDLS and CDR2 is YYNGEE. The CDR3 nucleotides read TGTGCCAGCAGCGCCGGACAGGGTGGCAACGAGCAGTACTTC. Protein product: CASSAGQGGNEQYF.

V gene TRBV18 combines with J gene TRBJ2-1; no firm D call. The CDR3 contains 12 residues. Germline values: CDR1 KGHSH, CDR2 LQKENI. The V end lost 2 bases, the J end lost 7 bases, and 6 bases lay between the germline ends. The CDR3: CASSPGLNEQFF. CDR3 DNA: TGTGCCAGCTCACCAGGGCTAAATGAGCAGTTCTTC.

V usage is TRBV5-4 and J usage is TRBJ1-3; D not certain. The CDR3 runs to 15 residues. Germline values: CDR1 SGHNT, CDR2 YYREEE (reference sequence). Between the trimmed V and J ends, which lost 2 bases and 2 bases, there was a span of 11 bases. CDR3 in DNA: TGTGCCAGCAGCTTACTACCTCTCCCTGGAAACACCATATATTTT. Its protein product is CASSLLPLPGNTIYF. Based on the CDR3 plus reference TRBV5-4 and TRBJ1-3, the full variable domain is ETGVTQSPTHLIKTRGQQVTLRCSSQSGHNTVSWYQQALGQGPQFIFQYYREEENGRGNFPPRFSGLQFPNYSSELNVNALELDDSALYLCASSLLPLPGNTIYFGEGSWLTVV.

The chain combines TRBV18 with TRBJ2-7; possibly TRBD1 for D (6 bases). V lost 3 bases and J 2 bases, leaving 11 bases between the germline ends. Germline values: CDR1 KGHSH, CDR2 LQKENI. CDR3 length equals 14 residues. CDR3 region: CASSPTGPPYEQYF. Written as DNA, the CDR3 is TGTGCCAGCTCACCGACAGGTCCACCCTACGAGCAGTACTTC.